This TCR beta chain was captured by sequencing in a study of T cell responses to AZD1222 COVID-19 vaccine. Points from the study as a whole: Spike-specific TCR breadth and depth were elevated following two AZD1222 doses. Most donors were white British and more were female, and clonal diversity was possibly underestimated.

Method: immunoSEQ multiplex PCR; TCRdb's copy keeps in-frame clones and lacks some. In the table there are approximately 81,000 clones, around nine tenths of which are singletons. A remark on this clone: As yet, its antigen is unknown.

The V and J ends lost 5 bases and 0 bases respectively, with 16 bases between them. CDR3 length: 16 amino acids. Germline V gene sequence: CDR1 SGHTA, CDR2 FQGNSA. The origin of this receptor is an adult in good health. The chain has TRBV7-2 and TRBJ1-2; possible D gene TRBD1, 5 bases. The source material was peripheral blood, sampled on day 0 of MenACWY control vaccination. CDR3 region: CASSPSGTGPNYGYTF. The CDR3 coding sequence is TGTGCCAGCAGCCCCTCGGGGACGGGACCTAACTATGGCTACACCTTC.